A single sample is the source of the 14 T cell receptor beta chains below, sequenced in a study of metastatic and nonmetastatic thyroid tumors. All patients were treatment-naive before thyroid surgery. With MiXCR, TCRdb called clones anew from the PCR reads. Here the sample spans about 16,000 clones, approximately 25% being singletons. Sequenced input: adjacent normal tissue. Source of these receptors: a female donor with papillary thyroid cancer or a benign thyroid nodule (not recorded which). Some clones in this sample may be carry-over from other donors' samples.

The J gene is TRBJ2-1, the V gene TRBV27; 7 bases fit TRBD1. CDR1 is MNHEY, CDR2 SMNVEV, per germline (reference sequence). The J segment lost 8 bases and the V segment lost 5 bases, leaving 9 bases of the junction unmatched. The length of the CDR3 is 14 residues. This CDR3 reads CASSPMDRIYEQFF. DNA for the CDR3: TGTGCCAGCAGTCCGATGGACAGGATCTATGAGCAGTTCTTC.

The J gene is TRBJ2-7, the V gene TRBV20-1; no clear D. This CDR3 region has 10 residues. CDR1 and CDR2 (germline): DFQATT, SNEGSKA (reference sequence). V was shortened by 3 bases and J by 4 bases, with 4 bases between the two germline ends. The DNA for the CDR3 is TGCAGTGCTAGTCGATACGAGCAGTACTTC. Translating it yields CSASRYEQYF.

This clone is medium-sized in the sample. The chain couples TRBV11-2 to TRBJ2-1; D gene ambiguous. The germline CDR1 and CDR2 sequences are SGHAT and FQNNGV. V was clipped by 3 bases and J by 9 bases, with 6 bases between them. The CDR3 extends over 11 amino acids. The CDR3 DNA reads TGTGCCAGCAGCTTGGAAAGTGAGCAGTTCTTC. It translates to CASSLESEQFF.

This clone was seen only a few times. The chain employs TRBV6-5 and TRBJ2-1; D is unclear. The CDR3 spans 15 residues. The germline V gene encodes CDR1 MNHEY and CDR2 SVGAGI. Trimming shortened V by 4 bases and J by 0 bases, and 10 bases separated the two germline ends. Here the CDR3 reads CASSLGAFSYNEQFF. CDR3 DNA: TGTGCCAGCAGTTTAGGAGCTTTCTCCTACAATGAGCAGTTCTTC.

This chain connects TRBV11-2 to TRBJ2-6, with D tentatively TRBD1 (6 bases). Trimming cost V 3 bases and J 2 bases, with 17 bases left between them. The CDR3 extends over 18 amino acids. Germline assignment: CDR1 SGHAT and CDR2 FQNNGV. The CDR3 loop reads CASSLVGQRRTGANVLTF. The CDR3 nucleotides read TGTGCCAGCAGCTTGGTTGGACAGCGGAGGACTGGGGCCAACGTCCTGACTTTC.

This clone was seen repeatedly, ten times or more. This chain links TRBV6-6 with TRBJ2-7, with unresolved D. V was cut by 0 bases and J by 3 bases, with 6 bases left in between. Germline V gives CDR1 MNHNY, CDR2 SVGAGI (reference sequence). This CDR3 region has 13 residues. CDR3 DNA sequence: TGTGCCAGCAGTTACTCGTCAGTCTACGAGCAGTACTTC. It specifies CASSYSSVYEQYF.

Ten or more counts support this clone. The V gene is TRBV2, the J gene TRBJ2-7; weak D call: TRBD2 (5 bases). CDR3 size: 14 residues. CDR1 and CDR2 (germline): SNHLY, FYNNEI. The V end lost 6 bases, the J end lost 3 bases, and 15 bases lay between the germline ends. The CDR3 region is CASSSVTGIYEQYF. In nucleotides, the CDR3 is TGTGCCAGCAGCTCCGTGACGGGGATCTACGAGCAGTACTTC.

This clone turned up a few times. The V and J genes are TRBV28 and TRBJ1-3; possibly TRBD1 for D (6 bases). The germline V gene has CDR1 MDHEN and CDR2 SYDVKM. Trimming removed 5 bases from V and 2 bases from J, with 16 bases in between. CDR3 size: 16 residues. The CDR3 sequence is CASSPAGGFAGNTIYF. The CDR3 region has the DNA TGTGCCAGCAGTCCAGCCGGGGGCTTTGCTGGAAACACCATATATTTT.

This clone was counted only a few times. Its ends do not fully match the called genes, so a read error is possible. The gene calls are TRBV6-9 and TRBJ2-7; D is possibly TRBD2 (6 bases). CDR1 MNHGY and CDR2 SVAAGI come from the germline V gene. This CDR3 spans 13 amino acids. CDR3 bases: TGCGCCAGCAGTGGCGGGGTATCCTACGAGCAGTACTTC. Its translation: CASSGGVSYEQYF.

Notes on this clone: The junction and the germline gene differ at one end; a read error may be behind it. The rearrangement links TRBV12-3 or TRBV12-4 to TRBJ1-4; TRBD1 aligns across 9 bases. There are 14 residues in the CDR3. The CDR3 is CASSGTGQGEKQFF. The CDR3 DNA reads as TGTGCCAGCAGTGGGACAGGGCAGGGGGAAAAACAGTTTTTT.

The chain employs TRBV28 and TRBJ2-1, with D uncertain. The CDR3 is 13 amino acids. Germline values: CDR1 MDHEN, CDR2 SYDVKM. V lost 5 bases and J 7 bases, leaving 12 bases between the germline ends. CDR3 amino acids: CASSPPQSNEQFF. CDR3 DNA sequence: TGTGCCAGCAGTCCACCCCAGTCAAATGAGCAGTTCTTC.

This clone was seen ten or more times. The rearrangement joins TRBV19 to TRBJ2-3, with D possibly matching TRBD1 (6 bases). The V gene lost 8 bases and the J gene lost 6 bases, with 21 bases spanning the gap. The CDR3 extends over 15 amino acids. Germline CDR1 reads LNHDA; CDR2 reads SQIVND (reference sequence). The CDR3 sequence: CASSPLQGPTDTQYF. The CDR3 nucleotides read TGTGCCAGTTCCCCGCTACAGGGACCTACTGATACGCAGTATTTT.

This clone is judged medium-sized. The rearrangement links TRBV6-1 to TRBJ1-6; possible D gene TRBD1, 5 bases. Germline V gene sequence: CDR1 MNHNS, CDR2 SASEGT. The CDR3 runs to 14 residues. V lost 2 bases and J lost 6, with 8 bases in between. CDR3 nucleotide sequence: TGTGCCAGCAGTGAACTACAGGCTAATTCACCCCTCCACTTT. It specifies CASSELQANSPLHF.

The chain combines TRBV7-9 with TRBJ2-7; 7 bases agree with TRBD1. The germline V gene encodes CDR1 SEHNR and CDR2 FQNEAQ (reference sequence). Trimming took 6 bases from V and 10 from J; bases not matched to a gene: 15. The CDR3 covers 14 residues. This chain's CDR3 is CASSHRDRFEDQYF. CDR3 nucleotide sequence: TGTGCCAGCAGTCACCGGGACAGATTTGAAGACCAGTACTTC.